The TCR beta chain described here comes from a study of blood T cell repertoires in COVID-19. Sequencing was performed with immunoSEQ multiplex PCR; in TCRdb, only in-frame clones are kept and a portion is missing. The profile covers roughly 42,000 clones, with approximately 89% appearing a single time and approximately 3.3% taken by the ten largest. The sequence came from a human donor in a cohort sampled during active COVID-19. What was sequenced was peripheral blood.

As DNA, the CDR3 is TGTGCCAGCAGTTTAAGGAGCGGTAGCGGGGAAACAGATACGCAGTATTTT. This translates into CASSLRSGSGETDTQYF. The V gene is TRBV28, the J gene TRBJ2-3; 8 nucleotides agree with TRBD2. After removal of 2 bases from V and 3 bases from J, the junction contained 10 bases not matched to a gene. Per the germline V gene, CDR1 is MDHEN and CDR2 is SYDVKM. CDR3 length equals 17 residues.